This T cell receptor (beta chain) stems from a study of blood T cell repertoires in COVID-19. The overall study: Samples came from the United States, Italy and Spain, spanning acute and convalescent COVID-19. PBMCs, B-cell-depleted T cells, or T cells provided the cDNA or gDNA that made up the material.

As handled by the study authors: Estimated nucleated cell counts came from reference gene primer amplification. Measured with immunoSEQ multiplex PCR; TCRdb has only the in-frame clones, and not every one. That table is the source of V, J and clone size, and D and trimming were worked out from the DNA. In the table there are about 140,000 clones, over 70% of which are singletons. Germline CDR1 reads SGHRS; CDR2 reads YFSETQ. The CDR3 is made up of 15 amino acids. The trim removed 0 bases at V and 2 bases at J, leaving 3 bases unmatched. The sequenced sample consisted of peripheral blood. The chain carries TRBV5-1 and TRBJ2-3; TRBD2 matches at 7 bases. This TCR derives from an older woman with acute or convalescent COVID-19. Here the CDR3 reads CASSLERGYTDTQYF. The CDR3 bases are TGCGCCAGCAGCTTGGAGCGGGGCTACACAGATACGCAGTATTTT.